The rows below give T cell receptor beta chains drawn from one sample of a study of Ad26.COV2.S vaccination and SARS-CoV-2 variants. Sequencing was performed with immunoSEQ multiplex PCR; in TCRdb, only in-frame clones are kept and a portion is missing. Of roughly 500,000 clones in the sample, roughly 85% were seen once. The sample in question was peripheral blood, obtained in a trial of Ad26.COV2.S vaccine versus placebo. Receptors were obtained from a person between 18 and 65 years old who received the Ad26.COV2.S COVID-19 vaccine or a placebo. The CDR3 runs from the conserved cysteine through the conserved F or W. The D gene is left open where the match is weak. For some rows the clone size is stated as once, few or many, or as a class when expanded; others skip it.

V gene: TRBV30; clone size: .; D gene: .; J gene: TRBJ1-4; CDR3 protein: CAWNRGLNEKLFF; CDR3 DNA: TGTGCCTGGAACCGGGGACTTAATGAAAAACTGTTTTTT
V gene: TRBV7-2; clone size: .; D gene: TRBD2; J gene: TRBJ2-3; CDR3 protein: CASSPRTRPDTQYF; CDR3 DNA: TGTGCCAGCAGCCCGCGGACTAGGCCCGATACGCAGTATTTT
V gene: TRBV21-1; clone size: .; D gene: .; J gene: TRBJ2-7; CDR3 protein: CASSKIQGEFKYEQYF; CDR3 DNA: TGTGCCAGCAGCAAAATACAGGGTGAGTTTAAGTACGAGCAGTACTTC
V gene: TRBV28; clone size: once; D gene: .; J gene: TRBJ1-4; CDR3 protein: CATRAAGANEKLFF; CDR3 DNA: TGTGCCACCAGGGCGGCAGGGGCTAATGAAAAACTGTTTTTT
V gene: TRBV28; clone size: .; D gene: .; J gene: TRBJ2-7; CDR3 protein: CASSFLGSGSYEQYF; CDR3 DNA: TGTGCCAGCAGTTTCCTTGGATCCGGTAGCTACGAGCAGTACTTC
V gene: TRBV18; clone size: .; D gene: .; J gene: TRBJ2-1; CDR3 protein: CASSPGFNNEQFF; CDR3 DNA: TGTGCCAGCTCACCAGGCTTCAACAATGAGCAGTTCTTC
V gene: TRBV28; clone size: .; D gene: TRBD2; J gene: TRBJ2-1; CDR3 protein: CASSLWTSGRIGEQFF; CDR3 DNA: TGTGCCAGCAGTTTATGGACTAGCGGGAGGATTGGAGAGCAGTTCTTC
V gene: TRBV7-9; clone size: .; D gene: TRBD1; J gene: TRBJ2-3; CDR3 protein: CASSIGQGTDTQYF; CDR3 DNA: TGTGCCAGCAGCATCGGACAGGGCACAGATACGCAGTATTTT
V gene: TRBV10-3; clone size: once; D gene: .; J gene: TRBJ2-7; CDR3 protein: CAISPAVGGEQYF; CDR3 DNA: TGTGCCATCAGCCCCGCGGTAGGTGGCGAGCAGTACTTC
V gene: TRBV28; clone size: .; D gene: .; J gene: TRBJ1-2; CDR3 protein: CASSRVMGGYTF; CDR3 DNA: TGTGCCAGCTCCCGGGTAATGGGAGGCTACACCTTC
V gene: TRBV11-2; clone size: .; D gene: TRBD2; J gene: TRBJ2-1; CDR3 protein: CASSQLASNEQFF; CDR3 DNA: TGTGCCAGCAGCCAACTAGCGAGCAATGAGCAGTTCTTC
V gene: TRBV2; clone size: .; D gene: TRBD2; J gene: TRBJ2-2; CDR3 protein: CASSDRQTSGGSNTGELFF; CDR3 DNA: TGTGCCAGCAGTGACAGACAAACTAGCGGGGGATCGAACACCGGGGAGCTGTTTTTT
V gene: TRBV7-6; clone size: .; D gene: .; J gene: TRBJ2-2; CDR3 protein: CASSPAGNTGELFF; CDR3 DNA: TGTGCCAGCAGCCCCGCAGGGAACACCGGGGAGCTGTTTTTT
V gene: TRBV6-1; clone size: .; D gene: TRBD2; J gene: TRBJ2-3; CDR3 protein: CASSDWGGVFSTDTQYF; CDR3 DNA: TGTGCCAGCAGTGATTGGGGAGGGGTCTTCTCCACAGATACGCAGTATTTT
V gene: TRBV29-1; clone size: once; D gene: TRBD1; J gene: TRBJ2-7; CDR3 protein: CSVGQGGAYEQYF; CDR3 DNA: TGCAGCGTTGGACAGGGTGGCGCCTACGAGCAGTACTTC
V gene: TRBV6-2/TRBV6-3; clone size: .; D gene: .; J gene: TRBJ2-4; CDR3 protein: CASSLGQNIQYF; CDR3 DNA: TGTGCCAGCAGCCTGGGGCAAAACATTCAGTACTTC
V gene: TRBV28; clone size: .; D gene: .; J gene: TRBJ2-7; CDR3 protein: CASSLGVGKYF; CDR3 DNA: TGTGCCAGCAGTTTAGGAGTGGGGAAGTACTTC
V gene: TRBV10-3; clone size: .; D gene: TRBD1; J gene: TRBJ2-7; CDR3 protein: CAIRPGQDYEQYF; CDR3 DNA: TGTGCCATCAGACCAGGACAGGACTACGAGCAGTACTTC
V gene: TRBV4-2; clone size: .; D gene: TRBD1; J gene: TRBJ2-5; CDR3 protein: CASSQLQGIGETQYF; CDR3 DNA: TGTGCCAGCAGCCAGTTACAGGGGATCGGCGAGACCCAGTACTTC
V gene: TRBV6-1; clone size: .; D gene: .; J gene: TRBJ1-5; CDR3 protein: CASSEAEQPQHF; CDR3 DNA: TGTGCCAGCAGTGAAGCGGAACAGCCCCAGCATTTT
V gene: TRBV14; clone size: .; D gene: TRBD1; J gene: TRBJ2-3; CDR3 protein: CASKGQITSTDTQYF; CDR3 DNA: TGTGCCAGCAAGGGACAGATAACTAGCACAGATACGCAGTATTTT
V gene: TRBV28; clone size: .; D gene: .; J gene: TRBJ2-3; CDR3 protein: CAAGPYTDTQYF; CDR3 DNA: TGTGCCGCTGGGCCCTACACAGATACGCAGTATTTT
V gene: TRBV5-1; clone size: .; D gene: .; J gene: TRBJ2-1; CDR3 protein: CASSPITGSYNEQFF; CDR3 DNA: TGCGCCAGCAGCCCCATCACCGGCTCCTACAATGAGCAGTTCTTC
V gene: TRBV7-2; clone size: .; D gene: .; J gene: TRBJ2-1; CDR3 protein: CASTPPRGRLGHNEQFF; CDR3 DNA: TGTGCCAGCACCCCACCCCGAGGGAGACTAGGACACAATGAGCAGTTCTTC
V gene: TRBV6-2/TRBV6-3; clone size: .; D gene: TRBD2; J gene: TRBJ2-1; CDR3 protein: CASSYSGLAGHYNEQFF; CDR3 DNA: TGTGCCAGCAGTTACTCTGGACTAGCGGGACACTACAATGAGCAGTTCTTC